The subject of this entry is one T cell receptor beta chain. These data are taken from a study of CD8 T cells in Susac syndrome. RNA totalling roughly 0.45 to 1 ug underwent reverse transcription with random hexamers. TCRdb itself ran the immunoSEQ multiplex PCR reads through MiXCR, one entry per CDR3 protein. The repertoire includes fewer than 150,000 distinct CDR3 sequences, 94% of them detected once, and 0.25% to 0.3% sits in the top ten. CDR1 MNHEY and CDR2 SMNVEV come from the germline V gene (reference sequence). Trimming took 7 bases from V and 4 from J, leaving 8 bases between them. This CDR3 has 12 amino acids.

The TCR originated in a human donor in good health. The chain uses TRBV27 and TRBJ1-3; no definite D call. Material: CD8+ T cells from PBMCs. The CDR3 region has the DNA TGTGCCAGCACCTGGGCGGGAAACACCATATATTTT. Translating gives CASTWAGNTIYF.